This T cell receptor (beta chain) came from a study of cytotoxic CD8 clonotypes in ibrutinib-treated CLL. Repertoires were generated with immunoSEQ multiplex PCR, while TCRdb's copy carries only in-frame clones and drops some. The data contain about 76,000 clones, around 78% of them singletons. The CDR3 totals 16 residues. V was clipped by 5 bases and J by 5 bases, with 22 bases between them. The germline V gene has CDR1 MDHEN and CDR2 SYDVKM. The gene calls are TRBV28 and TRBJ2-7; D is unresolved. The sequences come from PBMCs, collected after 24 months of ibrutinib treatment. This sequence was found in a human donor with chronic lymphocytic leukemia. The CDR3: CASSPSFRWMPHEQYF. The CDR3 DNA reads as TGTGCCAGCAGTCCCTCATTTCGATGGATGCCTCACGAGCAGTACTTC.